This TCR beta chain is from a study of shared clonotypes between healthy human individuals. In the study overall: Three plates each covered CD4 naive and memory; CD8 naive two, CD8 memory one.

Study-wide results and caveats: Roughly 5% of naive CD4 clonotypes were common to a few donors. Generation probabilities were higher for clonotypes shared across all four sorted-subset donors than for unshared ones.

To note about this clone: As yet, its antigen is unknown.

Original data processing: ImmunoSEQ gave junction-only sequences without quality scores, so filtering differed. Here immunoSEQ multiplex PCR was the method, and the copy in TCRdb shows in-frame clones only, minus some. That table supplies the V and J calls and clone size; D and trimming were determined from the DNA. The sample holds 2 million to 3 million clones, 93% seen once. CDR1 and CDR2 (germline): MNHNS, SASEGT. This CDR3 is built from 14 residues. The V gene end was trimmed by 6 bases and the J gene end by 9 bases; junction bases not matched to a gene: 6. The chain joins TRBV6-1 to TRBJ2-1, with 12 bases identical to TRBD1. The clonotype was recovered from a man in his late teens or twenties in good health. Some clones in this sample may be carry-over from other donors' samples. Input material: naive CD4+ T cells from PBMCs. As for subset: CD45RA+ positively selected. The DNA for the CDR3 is TGTGCCAGCAGGGGGGGACAGGGGGCGGTTGAGCAGTTCTTC. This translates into CASRGGQGAVEQFF.